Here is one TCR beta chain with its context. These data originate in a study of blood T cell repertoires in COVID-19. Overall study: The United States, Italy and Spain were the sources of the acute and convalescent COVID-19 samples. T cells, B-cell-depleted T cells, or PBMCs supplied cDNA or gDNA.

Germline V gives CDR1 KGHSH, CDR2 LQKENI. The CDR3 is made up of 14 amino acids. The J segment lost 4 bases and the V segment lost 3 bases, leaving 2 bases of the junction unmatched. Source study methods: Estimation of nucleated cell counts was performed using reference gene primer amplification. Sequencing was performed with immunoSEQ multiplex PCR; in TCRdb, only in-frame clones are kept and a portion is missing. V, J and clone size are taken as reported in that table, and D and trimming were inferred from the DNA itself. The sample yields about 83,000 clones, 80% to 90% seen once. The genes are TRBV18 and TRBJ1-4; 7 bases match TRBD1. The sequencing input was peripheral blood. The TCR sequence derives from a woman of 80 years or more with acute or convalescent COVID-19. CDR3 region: CASSPTGNNEKLFF. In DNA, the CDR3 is TGTGCCAGCTCACCGACAGGGAATAATGAAAAACTGTTTTTT.